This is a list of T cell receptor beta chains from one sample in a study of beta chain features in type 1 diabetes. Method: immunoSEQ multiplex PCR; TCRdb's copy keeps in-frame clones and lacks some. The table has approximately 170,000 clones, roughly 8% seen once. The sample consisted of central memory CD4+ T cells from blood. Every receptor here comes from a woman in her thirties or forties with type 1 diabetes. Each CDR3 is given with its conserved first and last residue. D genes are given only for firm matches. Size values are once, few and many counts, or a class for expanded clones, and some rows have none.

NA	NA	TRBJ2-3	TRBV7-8	CASSLYTDTQYF	TGTGCCAGCAGCTTATACACAGATACGCAGTATTTT
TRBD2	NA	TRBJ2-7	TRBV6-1	CASSEAFGGAGGLYEQYF	TGTGCCAGCAGTGAAGCCTTTGGTGGAGCGGGAGGACTCTACGAGCAGTACTTC
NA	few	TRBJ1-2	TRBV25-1	CASTPTGARSYTF	TGTGCCAGCACCCCAACAGGCGCTCGGAGCTACACCTTC
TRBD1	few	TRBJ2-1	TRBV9	CASSPRDRGIRNEQFF	TGTGCCAGCAGCCCCCGGGACAGGGGGATCAGGAATGAGCAGTTCTTC
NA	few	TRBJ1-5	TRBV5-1	CASSLAGQSYQPQHF	TGCGCCAGCAGCTTGGCGGGACAATCTTATCAGCCCCAGCATTTT
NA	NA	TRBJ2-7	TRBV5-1	CASSLGWNYEQYF	TGCGCCAGCAGCCTTGGATGGAACTACGAGCAGTACTTC
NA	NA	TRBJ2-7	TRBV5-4	CASSSPGLEQYF	TGTGCCAGCAGCTCCCCAGGGCTCGAGCAGTACTTC
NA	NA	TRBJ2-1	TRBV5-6	CASSFRGHYNEQFF	TGTGCCAGCAGCTTTCGAGGCCACTACAATGAGCAGTTCTTC
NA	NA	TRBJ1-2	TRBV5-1	CASSSGGDYGYTF	TGCGCCAGCAGCTCCGGAGGGGACTATGGCTACACCTTC
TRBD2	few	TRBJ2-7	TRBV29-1	CSVAGLAGILLNYEQYF	TGCAGCGTGGCGGGACTAGCGGGAATCCTACTCAACTACGAGCAGTACTTC
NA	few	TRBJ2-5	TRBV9	CASSSGGGQVQETQYF	TGTGCCAGCAGCTCGGGTGGAGGGCAGGTCCAAGAGACCCAGTACTTC
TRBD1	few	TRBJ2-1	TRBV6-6	CASSTPGQGDIEQFF	TGTGCCAGCAGTACGCCGGGACAGGGGGACATCGAGCAGTTCTTC
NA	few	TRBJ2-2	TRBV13	CASSLGDNGELFF	TGTGCCAGCAGCTTAGGCGACAACGGGGAGCTGTTTTTT
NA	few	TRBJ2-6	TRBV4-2	CASSQDYRTADSGANVLTF	TGTGCCAGCAGCCAAGATTACAGGACAGCCGACTCTGGGGCCAACGTCCTGACTTTC
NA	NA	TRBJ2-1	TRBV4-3	CASSLPYDEQFF	TGCGCCAGCAGCCTCCCTTATGATGAGCAGTTCTTC
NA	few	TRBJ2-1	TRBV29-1	CSVEAPGDEQFF	TGCAGCGTTGAGGCCCCGGGTGATGAGCAGTTCTTC
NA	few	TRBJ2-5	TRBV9	CASSVAGAGEETQYF	TGTGCCAGCAGCGTAGCTGGAGCAGGGGAAGAGACCCAGTACTTC
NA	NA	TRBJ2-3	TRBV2	CASSVEIGDTQYF	TGTGCCAGCAGCGTGGAGATAGGAGATACGCAGTATTTT
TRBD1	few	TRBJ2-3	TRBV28	CAGRDRSTDTQYF	TGTGCCGGTCGGGACAGGAGCACAGATACGCAGTATTTT
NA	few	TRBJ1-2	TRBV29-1	CSVEGASLGYTF	TGCAGCGTTGAAGGGGCGTCCCTGGGCTACACCTTC
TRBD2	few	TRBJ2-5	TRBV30	CAWLAGGETQYF	TGTGCCTGGCTAGCGGGAGGAGAGACCCAGTACTTC
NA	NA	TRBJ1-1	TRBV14	CASSQAILGRPYTEAFF	TGTGCCAGCAGCCAAGCCATCCTTGGGCGCCCGTACACTGAAGCTTTCTTT
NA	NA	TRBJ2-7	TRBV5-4	CASSTGLRSYEQYF	TGTGCCAGCAGCACTGGACTCCGCTCCTACGAGCAGTACTTC
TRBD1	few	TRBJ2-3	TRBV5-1	CASSSRTGDTDTQYF	TGCGCCAGCAGCTCAAGGACAGGGGACACAGATACGCAGTATTTT
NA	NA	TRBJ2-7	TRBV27	CASSSSGPYEQYF	TGTGCCAGCAGTTCGAGCGGACCCTACGAGCAGTACTTC
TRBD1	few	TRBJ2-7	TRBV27	CASSAGGTGGYEQYF	TGTGCCAGCAGTGCGGGCGGGACAGGGGGCTACGAGCAGTACTTC
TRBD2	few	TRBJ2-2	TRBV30	CAWWAGVAGELFF	TGTGCCTGGTGGGCGGGAGTCGCCGGGGAGCTGTTTTTT
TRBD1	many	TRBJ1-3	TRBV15	CATSVDRGNTIYF	TGTGCCACCAGCGTGGACAGGGGAAACACCATATATTTT
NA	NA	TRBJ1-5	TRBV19	CASSDRGDNQPQHF	TGTGCCAGTAGTGACCGGGGAGACAATCAGCCCCAGCATTTT
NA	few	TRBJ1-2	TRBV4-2	CASSQDDGENYGYTF	TGTGCCAGCAGCCAAGATGACGGGGAGAACTATGGCTACACCTTC
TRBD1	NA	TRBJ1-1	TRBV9	CASSPRGQGQTGLYEAFF	TGTGCCAGCAGCCCCAGGGGGCAGGGTCAAACCGGTCTATATGAAGCTTTCTTT
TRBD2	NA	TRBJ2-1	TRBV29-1	CSGQREYHNEQFF	TGCAGCGGACAGCGGGAGTACCACAATGAGCAGTTCTTC
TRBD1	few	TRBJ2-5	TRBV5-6	CASSKDRAETQYF	TGTGCCAGCAGCAAGGACAGGGCGGAGACCCAGTACTTC
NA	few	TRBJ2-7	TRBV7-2	CASSLAAQGRYEQYF	TGTGCCAGCAGCTTAGCGGCACAGGGGAGGTACGAGCAGTACTTC
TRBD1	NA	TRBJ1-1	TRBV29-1	CSARTGRETEAFF	TGCAGCGCTCGGACAGGGAGGGAAACTGAAGCTTTCTTT
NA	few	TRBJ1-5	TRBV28	CASHTGTQPQHF	TGTGCCAGCCACACAGGGACTCAGCCCCAGCATTTT
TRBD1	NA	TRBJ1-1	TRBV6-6	CASSHDRAGVNTEAFF	TGTGCCAGCAGCCACGACAGGGCCGGAGTGAACACTGAAGCTTTCTTT
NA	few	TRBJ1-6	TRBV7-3	CASSLIAQGNSPLHF	TGTGCCAGCAGCTTAATAGCACAGGGAAATTCACCCCTCCACTTT
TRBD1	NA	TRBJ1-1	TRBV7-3	CASSPGQVFTEAFF	TGTGCCAGCAGCCCCGGACAGGTCTTCACTGAAGCTTTCTTT
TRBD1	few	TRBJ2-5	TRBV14	CASSGQGKETQYF	TGTGCCAGCAGCGGACAGGGCAAAGAGACCCAGTACTTC